The 32 T cell receptor beta chains given below trace back to one sample, sequenced in a study of blood T cells in healthy people across ages. Then a second PCR, running about 6 to 12 cycles, was carried out with a sample-barcoded 5' primer and a J-beta primer mix. From the 5' RACE reads, TCRdb called clonotypes with MiXCR, one entry per CDR3 protein. The sample consists of over 1,500,000 distinct CDR3 sequences, 30% to 40% of them appearing once. Input material: blood. The source of these receptors is a human donor in good health.

The chain links TRBV4-2 to TRBJ2-1; 7 bases map to TRBD1. TRBJ2-7 explains the end of the DNA better; the J call may be wrong. The CDR3 is 16 residues long. CDR1 and CDR2 (germline): LGHNA, YNFKEQ. For the CDR3, the DNA is TGTGCCAGCAGCTCAAAGACAGGGAGCTCCTACAATGAGCAGTACTTC. Amino acid sequence: CASSSKTGSSYNEQYF.

This clonotype occurred once. V usage is TRBV7-8 and J usage is TRBJ2-7; 8 nucleotides agree with TRBD2. V shed 5 bases, J shed 0 bases, and the junction held 6 bases outside the gene matches. Germline loops: CDR1 SGHVS, CDR2 FQNEAQ. The CDR3 totals 15 residues. CDR3 sequence: CASSAAGGASYEQYF. As DNA, the CDR3 is TGTGCCAGCAGCGCGGCCGGGGGGGCCTCCTACGAGCAGTACTTC.

V usage is TRBV4-3 and J usage is TRBJ2-1; 12 bases fit TRBD2. Germline CDR1 reads LGHNA; CDR2 reads YSLEER. The V and J ends lost 1 base and 7 bases, in that order; junction bases with no gene match: 8. The CDR3 length is 17 residues. The chain's CDR3 is CASSQVVSSGGANEQFF. The CDR3 DNA reads as TGCGCCAGCAGCCAAGTAGTCTCTAGCGGGGGGGCGAATGAGCAGTTCTTC.

The V gene is TRBV9, the J gene TRBJ1-1, with 7 bases lining up with TRBD1. The length of the CDR3 is 15 residues. Unmatched junction bases numbered 5, after V lost 0 bases and J lost 3 bases. Germline V CDR1 and CDR2: SGDLS, YYNGEE. CDR3 in DNA: TGTGCCAGCAGCGTAGATGGAGGGGGCTACACTGAAGCTTTCTTT. Translated, it gives CASSVDGGGYTEAFF.

This clonotype was observed a few times. The genes are TRBV11-2 and TRBJ2-7; 7 positions match TRBD1. V was clipped by 5 bases and J by 2 bases; unmatched bases: 9. The CDR3 contains 15 residues. In germline, CDR1 is SGHAT, CDR2 FQNNGV. The CDR3 nucleotides read TGTGCCAGCAGCACGGATGGACAGGAGACCTACGAGCAGTACTTC. It codes for CASSTDGQETYEQYF.

The J gene is TRBJ1-2, the V gene TRBV5-5, with 8 bases lining up with TRBD1. V lost 5 bases, J lost 3 bases, and 6 bases stayed unmatched. Per the germline V gene, CDR1 is SGHKS and CDR2 is YYEKEE (reference sequence). This CDR3 spans 14 amino acids. CDR3 DNA sequence: TGTGCCAGCAGTGGAGACAGGGGCGACTATGGCTACACCTTC. It yields the protein CASSGDRGDYGYTF.

The chain employs TRBV12-3 or TRBV12-4 and TRBJ2-1; D may match TRBD1 or TRBD2 (5 bases each). There are 12 residues in the CDR3. Trimming took 6 bases from V and 12 from J, leaving 15 bases between them. The DNA of the CDR3 is TGTGCCAGCAGGGGGACCACCAAACTGCAGTTCTTC. Protein: CASRGTTKLQFF.

A word on this clonotype: The junction departs from germline at one end; a sequencing error may be responsible. The genes are TRBV7-6 and TRBJ2-7; D is tentatively TRBD1 or TRBD2 (5 bases each). Germline V CDR1 and CDR2: SGHVS, FNYEAQ. The CDR3 has 13 amino acids. As DNA, the CDR3 is TGTGCCGGCAGCGAAAGGGGCGAGGGCGAGCAGTACTTC. It specifies CAGSERGEGEQYF. Full variable domain (outside the CDR3, taken from reference TRBV7-6 and TRBJ2-7): GAGVSQSPRYKVTKRGQDVALRCDPISGHVSLYWYRQALGQGPEFLTYFNYEAQQDKSGLPNDRFSAERPEGSISTLTIQRTEQRDSAMYRCAGSERGEGEQYFGPGTRLTVT.

As concerns this clonotype: This may stem from a read error, because a much larger clone lies one nucleotide away. The V call is TRBV29-1, the J call TRBJ2-4, with 7 nucleotides matching TRBD1. The CDR3 totals 12 residues. The V segment lost 6 bases and the J segment 13 bases; nucleotides outside the gene matches: 12. The V gene's germline CDR1 is SQVTM and CDR2 ANQGSEA. The CDR3 DNA sequence: TGCAGCGTCCGACAGGGTTACAATGAGCAGTACTTC. Protein: CSVRQGYNEQYF.

This sequence joins TRBV15 and TRBJ2-2; 11 nucleotides line up with TRBD2. Germline assignment: CDR1 LNHNV and CDR2 YYDKDF (reference sequence). The CDR3 runs 16 residues. Germline trimming cut 7 bases from V and 9 bases from J; bases unmatched to any gene: 13. CDR3 residues: CATTPRLAGTARELFF. Written as DNA, the CDR3 is TGTGCCACCACGCCTCGACTAGCGGGGACCGCCAGGGAGCTGTTTTTT.

This clonotype was recorded many times. The chain combines TRBV20-1 with TRBJ1-4; D is possibly TRBD1 (5 bases). Between the trimmed V and J ends, which lost 0 bases and 4 bases, there was a span of 12 bases. The CDR3 sequence is 15 residues long. Germline loops: CDR1 DFQATT, CDR2 SNEGSKA (reference sequence). This CDR3 reads CSARDRQKFNEKLFF. CDR3 coding DNA: TGCAGTGCTAGAGATCGACAGAAGTTTAATGAAAAACTGTTTTTT.

Here the CDR3 reads CASSLVGVWSYNEQFF. The CDR3 bases are TGCGCCAGCAGCTTGGTAGGGGTTTGGTCCTACAATGAGCAGTTCTTC. This chain connects TRBV5-1 to TRBJ2-1; D is possibly TRBD1 (5 bases). Germline V gives CDR1 SGHRS, CDR2 YFSETQ. The CDR3 sequence is 16 residues long. With 0 bases removed from V and 1 base from J, the gap between germline ends came to 11 bases.

This clonotype has more than one count but fewer than ten. V and J are TRBV20-1 and TRBJ1-4; D unresolved. Per the germline V gene, CDR1 is DFQATT and CDR2 is SNEGSKA (reference sequence). Trimming cost V 0 bases and J 4 bases, with 12 bases left between them. The length of the CDR3 is 15 residues. The CDR3 region is CSARDEGPLNEKLFF. CDR3 bases: TGCAGTGCTAGAGATGAGGGTCCCCTTAATGAAAAACTGTTTTTT.

This clonotype was observed a few times. The V gene is TRBV15, the J gene TRBJ2-1; 8 positions match TRBD2. This CDR3 spans 17 amino acids. The germline V gene encodes CDR1 LNHNV and CDR2 YYDKDF (reference sequence). V gave up 3 bases and J gave up 4 bases; unmatched junction bases: 11. CDR3 nucleotides: TGTGCCACCAGCAGGCCCCCGGGGGGGACTCTATACAATGAGCAGTTCTTC. Translating it yields CATSRPPGGTLYNEQFF.

The chain recombines TRBV3-1 with TRBJ1-2; D is uncertain. The CDR3 is 13 residues long. Germline V CDR1 and CDR2: LGHDT, YNNKEL (reference sequence). V was cut by 1 base and J by 10 bases, with 13 bases left in between. The chain's CDR3 is CASSQGMEILYTF. CDR3 in DNA: TGTGCCAGCAGCCAAGGGATGGAAATCCTCTACACCTTC.

This clonotype was picked up one time. This chain links TRBV6-1 with TRBJ1-2; TRBD1 agrees at 9 bases. The CDR3 has 13 amino acids. Germline CDR1 reads MNHNS; CDR2 reads SASEGT. V shed 6 bases, J shed 8 bases, and the junction held 7 bases outside the gene matches. The CDR3 DNA sequence: TGTGCCAGCAGCGACAGGGGGGAGAGGGGCTACACCTTC. This gives the protein CASSDRGERGYTF.

This clonotype appeared a few times. The chain recombines TRBV20-1 with TRBJ1-2; TRBD1 might be the D (6 bases). V was cut by 3 bases and J by 7 bases, with 15 bases left in between. CDR1 is DFQATT and CDR2 is SNEGSKA in the germline V gene (reference sequence). The CDR3 runs 13 residues. The CDR3 DNA follows: TGCAGTGCTAGCAAGCAGGGGTATGGTGGCTACACCTTC. Protein sequence: CSASKQGYGGYTF.

The chain combines TRBV18 with TRBJ2-5; 8 bases match TRBD1. Trimming removed 1 base from V and 4 bases from J; junction bases left unmatched: 11. This CDR3 has 17 residues. Germline assignment: CDR1 KGHSH and CDR2 LQKENI. The CDR3 coding sequence is TGTGCCAGCTCACCACGAGGCCAGGGGGCGCGAGCAGAGACCCAGTACTTC. Its translation: CASSPRGQGARAETQYF.

The gene calls are TRBV5-1 and TRBJ2-4; 7 nucleotides agree with TRBD1. The end of the DNA fits TRBJ2-7 better, so the J call may be wrong. CDR1 SGHRS and CDR2 YFSETQ come from the germline V gene. The CDR3 sequence is 16 residues long. The CDR3: CASSFTSLGTVYEQYF. CDR3 nucleotides: TGCGCCAGCAGCTTTACCTCCCTTGGGACAGTCTACGAGCAGTACTTC.

Only a few counts were recorded for this clonotype. The genes are TRBV13 and TRBJ2-2; D might be TRBD2 (6 bases). V was shortened by 3 bases and J by 4 bases, with 12 bases between the two germline ends. CDR3 length: 15 amino acids. The V gene's germline CDR1 is PRHDT and CDR2 FYEKMQ (reference sequence). CDR3 amino acids: CASSFSGSATGELFF. For the CDR3, the DNA is TGTGCCAGCAGCTTTAGCGGTTCGGCCACCGGGGAGCTGTTTTTT.

The table lists this clonotype with a few counts. The chain has TRBV4-1 and TRBJ1-1; TRBD1 aligns across 8 bases. Trimming took 5 bases from V and 1 from J; bases not matched to a gene: 6. The CDR3 extends over 15 amino acids. From germline, CDR1 is MGHRA and CDR2 YSYEKL. The CDR3 DNA reads as TGCGCCAGCAGCTATCAGGGGGCCGGGAACACTGAAGCTTTCTTT. This encodes CASSYQGAGNTEAFF.

The chain links TRBV5-1 to TRBJ2-5; D ambiguous. The CDR3 spans 13 residues. Germline loops: CDR1 SGHRS, CDR2 YFSETQ. Trimming stripped 2 bases from V and 1 base from J, with 6 bases between. CDR3 bases: TGCGCCAGCAGCTTCCTGATCCAAGAGACCCAGTACTTC. It is translated as CASSFLIQETQYF.

This chain uses TRBV25-1 with TRBJ1-4; 8 bases fit TRBD1. There are 14 residues in the CDR3. V shed 8 bases, J shed 7 bases, and the junction held 9 bases outside the gene matches. Germline CDR1 reads MGHDK; CDR2 reads SYGVNS. Here the CDR3 reads CASGGAGGGEKLFF. The CDR3 DNA sequence: TGTGCCAGCGGTGGGGCAGGGGGCGGTGAAAAACTGTTTTTT.

In this sample, this clonotype turned up a few times. CDR3 amino acids: CAISESRKGYNEQFF. CDR3 bases: TGTGCCATCAGTGAGTCGAGGAAGGGCTACAATGAGCAGTTCTTC. The chain is built from TRBV10-3 and TRBJ2-1, with D uncertain. The CDR3 spans 15 residues. Germline CDR1 is ENHRY and CDR2 is SYGVKD. V was pared by 0 bases and J by 3 bases, with 9 bases between.

This clonotype was observed a few times. A much larger clone lies one base from this, so it may be a read error. The CDR3 here is CSARIPGRGGYTF. CDR3 DNA sequence: TGCAGTGCTAGGATCCCAGGGCGGGGAGGCTACACCTTC. The chain joins TRBV20-1 to TRBJ1-2, with a tentative D call TRBD1 (5 bases). The germline gives CDR1 DFQATT, CDR2 SNEGSKA (reference sequence). The germline V and J ends were trimmed by 3 bases and 8 bases, with 16 bases remaining between them. This CDR3 has 13 amino acids.

The chain links TRBV4-1 to TRBJ2-1; possibly TRBD2 for D (5 bases). The DNA end lines up better with TRBJ2-7; the J call may be wrong. CDR3 length: 17 residues. The germline V gene encodes CDR1 MGHRA and CDR2 YSYEKL. The chain's CDR3 is CASSQVLERFSYNEQYF. The CDR3 region has the DNA TGCGCCAGCAGCCAAGTTCTGGAGCGGTTCTCCTACAATGAGCAGTACTTC.

This clonotype was seen a handful of times. The rearrangement joins TRBV6-1 to TRBJ1-2, with D unclear. Trimming shortened V by 0 bases and J by 8 bases, and 10 bases separated the two germline ends. The germline V gene encodes CDR1 MNHNS and CDR2 SASEGT. The CDR3 loop spans 13 amino acids. CDR3 in amino acids: CASSEAETGGYTF. The CDR3 coding sequence is TGTGCCAGCAGTGAAGCGGAGACGGGGGGCTACACCTTC.

This clonotype was detected only a few times. The V and J genes are TRBV6-2 or TRBV6-3 and TRBJ1-2, with D tentatively TRBD1 (6 bases). This CDR3 is 15 amino acids long. In germline, CDR1 is MNHEY, CDR2 SVGEGT. V shed 3 bases and J shed 3 bases, with 14 bases lying between them. The CDR3 here is CASSYYRGHHYGYTF. CDR3 DNA: TGTGCCAGCAGTTATTATAGGGGACACCACTATGGCTACACCTTC.

The chain has TRBV2 and TRBJ1-4, with D unclear. Germline CDR1 and CDR2: SNHLY and FYNNEI. The V end was cut by 6 bases, the J end by 0 bases, with 8 bases between. The CDR3 is made up of 14 amino acids. CDR3 region: CASRLLATNEKLFF. The CDR3 DNA follows: TGTGCCAGCAGGCTGCTTGCAACTAATGAAAAACTGTTTTTT. The whole variable domain, filled in from reference TRBV2 and TRBJ1-4, reads EPEVTQTPSHQVTQMGQEVILRCVPISNHLYFYWYRQILGQKVEFLVSFYNNEISEKSEIFDDQFSVERPDGSNFTLKIRSTKLEDSAMYFCASRLLATNEKLFFGSGTQLSVL.

Concerning this clonotype itself: A much larger clone lies a single base off, so this may be a read error. The chain combines TRBV12-3 or TRBV12-4 with TRBJ1-4; 7 bases are shared with TRBD1. The CDR3 loop spans 14 amino acids. J gave up 6 bases and V 8 bases, and 9 bases lay outside the gene matches. Written as DNA, the CDR3 is TGTGCCAGCGGCCCCCGGGACAGCGATGAAAAACTGTTTTTT. This codes for CASGPRDSDEKLFF.

The rearrangement uses TRBV4-3 and TRBJ1-2; D might be TRBD1 (6 bases). V was pared by 4 bases and J by 8 bases, with 14 bases between. Germline CDR1 is LGHNA and CDR2 is YSLEER. The CDR3 loop spans 13 amino acids. The CDR3 sequence is CASSRAGARGYTF. Written as DNA, the CDR3 is TGCGCCAGCAGCCGAGCAGGGGCGCGGGGCTACACCTTC.

The gene calls are TRBV6-5 and TRBJ2-5, with 9 bases matching TRBD2. V was pared by 5 bases and J by 5 bases, with 6 bases of the junction left unmatched. This CDR3 has 14 amino acids. Germline values: CDR1 MNHEY, CDR2 SVGAGI. In DNA form, the CDR3 reads TGTGCCAGCAGTGCAGCGGGGGGCTTGGAGACCCAGTACTTC. Amino acids: CASSAAGGLETQYF.